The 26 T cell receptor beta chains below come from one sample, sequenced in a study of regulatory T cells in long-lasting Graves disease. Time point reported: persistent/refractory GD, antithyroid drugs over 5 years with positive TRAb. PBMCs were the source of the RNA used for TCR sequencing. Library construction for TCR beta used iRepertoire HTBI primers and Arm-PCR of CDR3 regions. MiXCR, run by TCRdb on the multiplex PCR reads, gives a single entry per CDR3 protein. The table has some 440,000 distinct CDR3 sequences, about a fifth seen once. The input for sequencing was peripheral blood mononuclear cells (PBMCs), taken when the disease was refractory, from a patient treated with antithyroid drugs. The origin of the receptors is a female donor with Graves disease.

CDR3 amino acids: CSVEGRTANYGYTF. CDR3 sequence (DNA): TGCAGCGTTGAAGGCCGGACAGCTAACTATGGCTACACCTTC. The chain is built from TRBV29-1 and TRBJ1-2; possibly TRBD1 for D (6 bases). The ends were cut back, 1 base at V and 0 bases at J, with 9 bases in the middle. CDR3 length: 14 amino acids. The germline V gene encodes CDR1 SQVTM and CDR2 ANQGSEA.

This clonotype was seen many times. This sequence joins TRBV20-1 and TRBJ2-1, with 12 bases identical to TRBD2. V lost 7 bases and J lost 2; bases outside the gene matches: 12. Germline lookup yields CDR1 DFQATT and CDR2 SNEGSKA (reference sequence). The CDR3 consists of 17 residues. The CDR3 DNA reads TGCAGTGTTGGGACTAGCGGGTGGGAAGGCGCCTACAATGAGCAGTTCTTC. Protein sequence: CSVGTSGWEGAYNEQFF.

This CDR3 is CASSPHGGQPQHF. The CDR3 nucleotides are TGTGCCAGCAGCCCGCATGGGGGTCAGCCCCAGCATTTT. The chain uses TRBV7-8 and TRBJ1-5, with D tentatively TRBD1 (5 bases). CDR1 and CDR2 (germline): SGHVS, FQNEAQ. The CDR3 totals 13 residues. V was shortened by 5 bases and J by 6 bases, with 11 bases between the two germline ends.

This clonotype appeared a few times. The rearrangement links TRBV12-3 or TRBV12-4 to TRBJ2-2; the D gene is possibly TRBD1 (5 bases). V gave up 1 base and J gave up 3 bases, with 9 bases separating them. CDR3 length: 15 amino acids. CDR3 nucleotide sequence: TGTGCCAGCAGTTTAGTCACAGGAGACACCGGGGAGCTGTTTTTT. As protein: CASSLVTGDTGELFF.

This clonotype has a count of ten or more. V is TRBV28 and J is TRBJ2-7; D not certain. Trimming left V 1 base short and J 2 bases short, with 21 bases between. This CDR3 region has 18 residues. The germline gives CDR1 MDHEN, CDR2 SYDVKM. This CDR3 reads CASSLLSVRAQRTYEQYF. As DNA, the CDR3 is TGTGCCAGCAGTTTATTGTCCGTAAGGGCCCAAAGGACCTACGAGCAGTACTTC. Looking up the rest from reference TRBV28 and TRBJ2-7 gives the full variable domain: DVKVTQSSRYLVKRTGEKVFLECVQDMDHENMFWYRQDPGLGLRLIYFSYDVKMKEKGDIPEGYSVSREKKERFSLILESASTNQTSMYLCASSLLSVRAQRTYEQYFGPGTRLTVT.

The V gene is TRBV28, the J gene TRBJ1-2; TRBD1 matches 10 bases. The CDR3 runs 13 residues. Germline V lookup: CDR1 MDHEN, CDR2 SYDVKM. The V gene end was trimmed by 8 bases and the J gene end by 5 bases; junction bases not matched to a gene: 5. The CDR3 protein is CASLDRGLYGYTF. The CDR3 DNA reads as TGTGCCAGCCTAGACAGGGGGCTTTATGGCTACACCTTC.

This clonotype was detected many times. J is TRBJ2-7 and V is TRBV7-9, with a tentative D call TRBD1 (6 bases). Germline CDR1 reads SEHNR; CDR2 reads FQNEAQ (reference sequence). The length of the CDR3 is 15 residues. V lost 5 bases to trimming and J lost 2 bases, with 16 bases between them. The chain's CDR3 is CASSPPVRDTYEQYF. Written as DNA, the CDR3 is TGTGCCAGCAGCCCCCCTGTGAGGGACACCTACGAGCAGTACTTC.

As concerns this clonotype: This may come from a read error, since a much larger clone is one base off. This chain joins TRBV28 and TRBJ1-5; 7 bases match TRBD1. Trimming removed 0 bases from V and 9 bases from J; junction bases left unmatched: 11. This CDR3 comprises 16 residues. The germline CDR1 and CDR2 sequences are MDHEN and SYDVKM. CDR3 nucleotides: TGTGCCAGCAGTTTATGGAGACAGGGATATGATCGGCCCCAGCATTTT. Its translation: CASSLWRQGYDRPQHF.

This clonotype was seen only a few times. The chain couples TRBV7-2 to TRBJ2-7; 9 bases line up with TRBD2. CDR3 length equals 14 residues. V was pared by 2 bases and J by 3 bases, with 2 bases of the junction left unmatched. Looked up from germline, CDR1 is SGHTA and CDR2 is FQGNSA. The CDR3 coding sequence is TGTGCCAGCAGCTTACCTAGCGGGAACTACGAGCAGTACTTC. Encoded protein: CASSLPSGNYEQYF.

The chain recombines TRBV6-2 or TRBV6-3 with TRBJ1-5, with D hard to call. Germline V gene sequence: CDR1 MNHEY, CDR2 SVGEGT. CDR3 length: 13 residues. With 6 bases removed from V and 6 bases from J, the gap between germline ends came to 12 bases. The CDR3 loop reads CASSTGRTQPQHF. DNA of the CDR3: TGTGCCAGCAGCACCGGGCGAACTCAGCCCCAGCATTTT.

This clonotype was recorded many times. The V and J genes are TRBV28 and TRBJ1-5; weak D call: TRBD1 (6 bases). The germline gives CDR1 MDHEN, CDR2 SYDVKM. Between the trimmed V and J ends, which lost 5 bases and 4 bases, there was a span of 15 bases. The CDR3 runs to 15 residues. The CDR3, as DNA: TGTGCCAGCAGTCTTGTGGGGGCCGCAAATCAGCCCCAGCATTTT. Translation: CASSLVGAANQPQHF.

DNA of the CDR3: TGTGCCAGTAGTCCTCGGACGGTCGGAGAGCAGTACTTC. Protein sequence: CASSPRTVGEQYF. The chain uses TRBV19 and TRBJ2-7; no definite D call. CDR3 length equals 13 residues. V lost 5 bases to trimming and J lost 7 bases, with 15 bases between them. CDR1 and CDR2 (germline): LNHDA, SQIVND (reference sequence).

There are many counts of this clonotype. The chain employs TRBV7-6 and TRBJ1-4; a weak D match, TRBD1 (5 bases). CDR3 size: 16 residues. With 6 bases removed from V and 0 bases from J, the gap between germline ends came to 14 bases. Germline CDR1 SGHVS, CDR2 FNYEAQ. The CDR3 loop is CASSPHPGSTNEKLFF. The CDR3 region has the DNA TGTGCCAGCAGTCCCCACCCAGGGTCAACTAATGAAAAACTGTTTTTT.

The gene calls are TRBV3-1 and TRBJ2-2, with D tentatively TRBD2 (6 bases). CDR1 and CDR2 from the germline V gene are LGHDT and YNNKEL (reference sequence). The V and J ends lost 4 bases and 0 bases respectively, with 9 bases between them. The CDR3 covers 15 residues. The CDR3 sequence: CASSRRLANTGELFF. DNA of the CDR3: TGTGCCAGCAGCCGCCGACTAGCGAACACCGGGGAGCTGTTTTTT.

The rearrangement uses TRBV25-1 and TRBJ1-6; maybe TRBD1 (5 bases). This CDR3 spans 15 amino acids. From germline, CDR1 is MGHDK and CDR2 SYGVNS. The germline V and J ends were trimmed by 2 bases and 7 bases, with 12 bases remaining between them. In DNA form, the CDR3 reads TGTGCCAGCAGTGAACGGGGGACGCCAAATTCACCCCTCCACTTT. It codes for CASSERGTPNSPLHF.

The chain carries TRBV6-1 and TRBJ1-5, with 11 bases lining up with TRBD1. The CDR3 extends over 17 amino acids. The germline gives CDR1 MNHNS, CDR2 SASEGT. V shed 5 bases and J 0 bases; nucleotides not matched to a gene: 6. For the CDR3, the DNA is TGTGCCAGCAGTCATGGACAGGGGGCGAATAGCAATCAGCCCCAGCATTTT. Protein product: CASSHGQGANSNQPQHF.

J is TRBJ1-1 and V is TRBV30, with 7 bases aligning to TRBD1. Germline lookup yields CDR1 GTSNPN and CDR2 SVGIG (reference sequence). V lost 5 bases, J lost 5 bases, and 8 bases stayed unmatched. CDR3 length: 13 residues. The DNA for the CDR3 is TGTGCCTGGGGATTACCAGGGGGGACTGAAGCTTTCTTT. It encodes CAWGLPGGTEAFF.

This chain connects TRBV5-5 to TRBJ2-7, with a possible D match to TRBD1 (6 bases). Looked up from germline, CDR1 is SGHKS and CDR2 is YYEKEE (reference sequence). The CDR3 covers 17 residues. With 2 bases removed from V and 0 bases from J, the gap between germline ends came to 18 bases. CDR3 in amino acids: CASSFHPSTGSSYEQYF. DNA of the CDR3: TGTGCCAGCAGCTTTCACCCCTCCACAGGGTCCTCCTACGAGCAGTACTTC. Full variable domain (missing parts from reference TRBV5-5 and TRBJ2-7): DAGVTQSPTHLIKTRGQQVTLRCSPISGHKSVSWYQQVLGQGPQFIFQYYEKEERGRGNFPDRFSARQFPNYSSELNVNALLLGDSALYLCASSFHPSTGSSYEQYFGPGTRLTVT.

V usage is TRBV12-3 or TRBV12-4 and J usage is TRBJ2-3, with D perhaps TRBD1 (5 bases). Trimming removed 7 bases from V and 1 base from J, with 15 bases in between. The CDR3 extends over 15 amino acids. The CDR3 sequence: CASIPGRFRTDTQYF. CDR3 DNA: TGTGCCAGCATTCCAGGGCGCTTTCGCACAGATACGCAGTATTTT.

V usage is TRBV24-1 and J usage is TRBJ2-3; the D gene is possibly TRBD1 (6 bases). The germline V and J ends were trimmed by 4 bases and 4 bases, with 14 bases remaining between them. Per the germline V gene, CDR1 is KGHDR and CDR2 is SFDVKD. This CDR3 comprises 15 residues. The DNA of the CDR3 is TGTGCCACCAGTGACCCTGTTCCAGGGGCAGATACGCAGTATTTT. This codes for CATSDPVPGADTQYF.

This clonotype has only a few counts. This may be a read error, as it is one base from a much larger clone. The CDR3 sequence is CASSSGLLNTEAFF. Written as DNA, the CDR3 is TGTGCCAGCAGCTCGGGACTGCTGAACACTGAAGCTTTCTTT. The V call is TRBV13, the J call TRBJ1-1; possible D gene TRBD1, 5 bases. The germline V and J ends were trimmed by 4 bases and 0 bases, with 9 bases remaining between them. From germline, CDR1 is PRHDT and CDR2 FYEKMQ (reference sequence). This CDR3 region has 14 residues.

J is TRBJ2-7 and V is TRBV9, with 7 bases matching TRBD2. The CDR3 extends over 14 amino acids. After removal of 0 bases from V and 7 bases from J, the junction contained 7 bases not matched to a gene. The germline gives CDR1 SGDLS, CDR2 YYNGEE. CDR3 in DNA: TGTGCCAGCAGCGTAGGTTCTGGGAGGGAAGAGCAGTACTTC. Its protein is CASSVGSGREEQYF. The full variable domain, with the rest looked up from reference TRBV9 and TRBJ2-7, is DSGVTQTPKHLITATGQRVTLRCSPRSGDLSVYWYQQSLDQGLQFLIQYYNGEERAKGNILERFSAQQFPDLHSELNLSSLELGDSALYFCASSVGSGREEQYFGPGTRLTVT.

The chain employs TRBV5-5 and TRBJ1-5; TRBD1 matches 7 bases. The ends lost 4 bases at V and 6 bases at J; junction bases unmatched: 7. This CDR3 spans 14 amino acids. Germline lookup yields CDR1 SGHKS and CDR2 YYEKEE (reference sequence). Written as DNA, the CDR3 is TGTGCCAGCAGCCTCAAGGGGGCCGGTCAGCCCCAGCATTTT. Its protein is CASSLKGAGQPQHF. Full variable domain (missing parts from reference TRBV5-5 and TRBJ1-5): DAGVTQSPTHLIKTRGQQVTLRCSPISGHKSVSWYQQVLGQGPQFIFQYYEKEERGRGNFPDRFSARQFPNYSSELNVNALLLGDSALYLCASSLKGAGQPQHFGDGTRLSIL.

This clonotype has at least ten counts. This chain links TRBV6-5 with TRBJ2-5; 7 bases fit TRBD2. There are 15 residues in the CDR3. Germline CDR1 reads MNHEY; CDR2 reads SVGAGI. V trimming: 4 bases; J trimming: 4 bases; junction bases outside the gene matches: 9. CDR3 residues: CASSFDPGGGETQYF. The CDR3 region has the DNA TGTGCCAGCAGTTTCGACCCTGGCGGGGGAGAGACCCAGTACTTC.

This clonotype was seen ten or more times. The CDR3 reads CASSLKGWDYGYTF. CDR3 in DNA: TGTGCCAGCAGTTTGAAGGGGTGGGACTATGGCTACACCTTC. This chain connects TRBV28 to TRBJ1-2; D may be TRBD1 (5 bases). V was cut by 3 bases and J by 3 bases, with 11 bases left in between. Germline V gene data show CDR1 as MDHEN and CDR2 as SYDVKM. The CDR3 length is 14 residues.

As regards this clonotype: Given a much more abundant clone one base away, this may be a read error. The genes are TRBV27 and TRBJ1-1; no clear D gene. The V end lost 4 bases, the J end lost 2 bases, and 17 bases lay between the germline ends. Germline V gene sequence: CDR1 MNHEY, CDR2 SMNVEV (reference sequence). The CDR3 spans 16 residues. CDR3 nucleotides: TGTGCCAGCAGTTACCTTACAAGGGTCGTAAACACTGAAGCTTTCTTT. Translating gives CASSYLTRVVNTEAFF.